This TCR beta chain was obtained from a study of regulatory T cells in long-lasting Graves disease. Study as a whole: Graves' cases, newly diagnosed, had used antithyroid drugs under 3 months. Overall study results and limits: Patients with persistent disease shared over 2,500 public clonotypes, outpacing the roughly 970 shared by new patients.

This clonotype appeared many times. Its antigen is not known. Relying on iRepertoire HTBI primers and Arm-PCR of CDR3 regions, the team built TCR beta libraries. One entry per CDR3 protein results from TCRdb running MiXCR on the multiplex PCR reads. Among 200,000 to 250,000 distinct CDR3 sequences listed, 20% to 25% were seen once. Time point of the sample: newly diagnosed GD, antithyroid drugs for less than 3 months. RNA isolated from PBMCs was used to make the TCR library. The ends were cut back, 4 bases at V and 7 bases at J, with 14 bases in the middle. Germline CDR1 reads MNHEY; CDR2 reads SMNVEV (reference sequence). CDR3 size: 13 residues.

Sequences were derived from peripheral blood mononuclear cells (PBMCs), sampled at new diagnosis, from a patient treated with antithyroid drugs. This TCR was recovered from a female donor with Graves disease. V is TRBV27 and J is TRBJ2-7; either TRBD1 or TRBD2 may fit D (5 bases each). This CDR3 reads CASSWGRGREQYF. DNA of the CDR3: TGTGCCAGCAGTTGGGGACGGGGTAGGGAGCAGTACTTC.